A single sample gave rise to the 3 T cell receptor beta chains below, sequenced in a study of regulatory and conventional T cells in RAG deficiency. Conventional CD4+ T cells were sorted from blood as CD25-low CD127-high cells. Sequencing was performed with immunoSEQ multiplex PCR; in TCRdb, only in-frame clones are kept and a portion is missing. The sample comprises some 31,000 clones, roughly 96% of which are singletons, and under 0.2% rests with the top ten. The sample also formed part of further work on regulatory T cells. This second study notes: The PCR used 52 TRBV and 13 TRBJ primers.

The material sequenced was CD25- CD4+ T cells sorted from blood. These receptors all stem from a human donor in good health.

J is TRBJ1-2 and V is TRBV7-9; no reliable D call. V was trimmed by 6 bases and J by 8 bases, leaving 7 bases between them. CDR1 is SEHNR and CDR2 is FQNEAQ in the germline V gene (reference sequence). The length of the CDR3 is 10 residues. The CDR3 region has the DNA TGTGCCAGCAGTATCGTCGGCTACACCTTC. This codes for CASSIVGYTF.

The chain combines TRBV19 with TRBJ1-5; D unclear. This CDR3 spans 13 amino acids. Germline V gene data show CDR1 as LNHDA and CDR2 as SQIVND (reference sequence). The ends were cut back, 5 bases at V and 10 bases at J, with 15 bases in the middle. CDR3 sequence (DNA): TGTGCCAGTAGTGCAGCCCAGGTTGGACCCCAGCATTTT. Translating it yields CASSAAQVGPQHF.

This rearrangement joins TRBV6-5 to TRBJ2-7; D ambiguous. Germline-derived CDR1 and CDR2 are MNHEY and SVGAGI. The CDR3 runs 13 residues. Trimming stripped 6 bases from V and 4 bases from J, with 13 bases between. The CDR3 DNA reads TGTGCCAGCAGCATTGAGACATTATACGAGCAGTACTTC. This gives the protein CASSIETLYEQYF.